This TCR beta chain stems from a study of CXCR3-negative and CXCR3-positive naive CD8 T cells. General observations from the study: TRBV-TRBJ usage was alike in naive CXCR3-negative and CXCR3-positive cells but differed in memory cells.

The TRB cDNA libraries were prepared by 5' RACE with UMI labels. TCRdb reprocessed the 5' RACE reads and reports one entry per CDR3 protein, with no DNA. The table lists 4,500 to 7,000 distinct CDR3 sequences. The sorter processed each CD8+ T cell subset in triplicate at over 250,000 cells apiece. The CDR3 loop spans 13 amino acids. Germline V gene lookup returns CDR1 SQVTM and CDR2 ANQGSEA. Of note for this clonotype: As yet, its antigen is unknown.

The chain joins TRBV29-1 to TRBJ1-2; checking the TCRdb D call of TRBD1 is not possible without DNA. This TCR was sampled from a human donor in good health. Some clones in this sample may be carry-over from other donors' samples. What was sequenced was naive CXCR3- CD8+ T cells from blood. The subset is: CD45RO-CCR7+CD27+CD95- naive CD8+ T cells lacking CXCR3 (TNR3-). CDR3 protein: CSVDNRGSGGYTF.